This TCR beta chain was retrieved from a study of PD-L1 blockade in urothelial cancer. Study-wide background: Most patients, twenty-five of 29, were males with bladder-origin cancer.

Whole-study findings and limits: Sub-median blood TCR clonality before treatment predicted longer survival.

Time point: peripheral blood 6 weeks after treatment start. Each patient gave between 1 and 8 samples of peripheral blood mononuclear cells, which were collected pretreatment and during treatment. The repertoire was sequenced with immunoSEQ multiplex PCR; TCRdb's copy has only in-frame clones and lacks some. This sample has 48,000 or so clones, with 80% to 90% found just once. CDR3 length equals 14 residues. Germline CDR1 is SEHNR and CDR2 is FQNEAQ (reference sequence). J gave up 3 bases and V 6 bases, and 6 bases lay outside the gene matches. Concerning this clone: The antigen is unknown.

The sequence came from a man aged 65 to 85 with urothelial cancer. Sample: PBMCs, taken around atezolizumab (anti-PD-L1) treatment. The V and J genes are TRBV7-9 and TRBJ1-2; 8 bases agree with TRBD1. The CDR3 sequence is CASSLNRGDYGYTF. In nucleotides, the CDR3 is TGTGCCAGCAGTTTAAACAGGGGGGACTATGGCTACACCTTC.